These 22 T cell receptor beta chains were sequenced from one sample in a study of blood T cell repertoires in COVID-19. The protocol was immunoSEQ multiplex PCR, while the TCRdb copy is restricted to in-frame clones and leaves out a portion. The sample carries about 320,000 clones, 89% recorded once. The source material was peripheral blood. The receptors come from a man younger than 35 who had recovered from COVID-19.

The V and J genes are TRBV6-2 or TRBV6-3 and TRBJ2-1; 7 positions match TRBD2. CDR1 is MNHEY, CDR2 SVGEGT, per germline. The junction had 6 bases not matched to a gene; V was cut back by 3 bases and J by 4 bases. There are 15 residues in the CDR3. The DNA of the CDR3 is TGTGCCAGCAGTTATAGGGACTACCGGTACAATGAGCAGTTCTTC. It encodes CASSYRDYRYNEQFF.

The genes are TRBV4-3 and TRBJ1-2, with D unclear. V shed 1 base and J shed 3 bases, with 6 bases lying between them. CDR3 length equals 13 residues. Germline V gene sequence: CDR1 LGHNA, CDR2 YSLEER. The CDR3 coding sequence is TGCGCCAGCAGCCAAGGGGCAGACTATGGCTACACCTTC. Translating it yields CASSQGADYGYTF.

The chain links TRBV16 to TRBJ2-7; no firm D call. The CDR3 spans 13 residues. Germline loops: CDR1 KGHSY, CDR2 FQNENV. Trimming took 0 bases from V and 6 from J, leaving 9 bases between them. The CDR3 bases are TGTGCCAGCAGCCAATCTTCCCCGGGCGAGCAGTACTTC. It codes for CASSQSSPGEQYF.

This clone was recorded once. The rearrangement joins TRBV4-1 to TRBJ1-2; 8 bases agree with TRBD1. The germline gives CDR1 MGHRA, CDR2 YSYEKL. There are 17 residues in the CDR3. The V and J ends lost 0 bases and 5 bases, in that order; junction bases with no gene match: 11. The CDR3 loop reads CASSQDPTGTGSYGYTF. CDR3 nucleotides: TGCGCCAGCAGCCAAGACCCCACCGGGACAGGATCTTATGGCTACACCTTC.

The CDR3 spells CASIVASGGAETQYF. CDR3 coding DNA: TGTGCCAGCATCGTCGCTAGCGGGGGCGCGGAGACCCAGTACTTC. The rearrangement uses TRBV2 and TRBJ2-5; TRBD2 agrees at 10 bases. Looked up from germline, CDR1 is SNHLY and CDR2 is FYNNEI. V lost 7 bases to trimming and J lost 5 bases; unmatched junction nucleotides: 10. The length of the CDR3 is 15 residues.

The CDR3 here is CASSYSTGGNEQYF. In DNA form, the CDR3 reads TGTGCCAGCAGTTACTCGACAGGGGGGAACGAGCAGTACTTC. V gene TRBV6-5 combines with J gene TRBJ2-7, with 9 nucleotides matching TRBD1. V lost 0 bases to trimming and J lost 5 bases; unmatched junction nucleotides: 2. CDR1 is MNHEY, CDR2 SVGAGI, per germline. This CDR3 region has 14 residues.

This clone is a singleton in its sample. The chain joins TRBV18 to TRBJ1-2; 9 bases match TRBD1. V shed 6 bases and J 8 bases; nucleotides not matched to a gene: 13. The CDR3 totals 15 residues. CDR1 and CDR2 (germline): KGHSH, LQKENI. The DNA for the CDR3 is TGTGCCAGCTCGTACGCCGGGACAGGGTTGAGCGGCTACACCTTC. Encoded protein: CASSYAGTGLSGYTF.

This rearrangement joins TRBV4-1 to TRBJ1-3; D remains ambiguous. Trimming left V 1 base short and J 2 bases short, with 15 bases between. Per germline, CDR1 MGHRA and CDR2 YSYEKL. The CDR3 length is 17 residues. The CDR3 bases are TGCGCCAGCAGCCAAGTAGTTGCGGCTAGAGCTGGAAACACCATATATTTT. Amino acids: CASSQVVAARAGNTIYF.

This chain uses TRBV7-8 with TRBJ2-7; tentative D call: TRBD2 (5 bases). CDR1 is SGHVS, CDR2 FQNEAQ, per germline. This CDR3 comprises 15 residues. V shed 3 bases and J shed 0 bases, with 12 bases lying between them. CDR3 loop: CASSFLSEGSYEQYF. The CDR3 DNA follows: TGTGCCAGCAGCTTTCTGTCCGAGGGCTCCTACGAGCAGTACTTC.

The chain joins TRBV7-3 to TRBJ1-2; tentative D call: TRBD1 (5 bases). The V end lost 2 bases, the J end lost 3 bases, and 13 bases lay between the germline ends. Germline values: CDR1 SGHTA, CDR2 FQGTGA. The CDR3 is 15 residues long. The CDR3 protein is CASSLGAAPDYGYTF. The CDR3 bases are TGTGCCAGCAGCTTAGGGGCAGCACCTGACTATGGCTACACCTTC.

This chain links TRBV6-5 with TRBJ1-6; D unclear. The CDR3 consists of 16 residues. Germline V gives CDR1 MNHEY, CDR2 SVGAGI. Trimming took off 0 bases at V and 2 bases at J, with 8 bases between the two ends. CDR3 in DNA: TGTGCCAGCAGTTACTCGTCGGTAGCCTATAATTCACCCCTCCACTTT. Protein sequence: CASSYSSVAYNSPLHF.

In its sample, this clone was seen once. One end of the junction fails to match germline, which may point to a read error. The chain has TRBV4-1 and TRBJ2-5, with a weak D call TRBD1 (6 bases). Germline-derived CDR1 and CDR2 are MGHRA and YSYEKL. CDR3 length equals 13 residues. The DNA of the CDR3 is TGCGCCAGCAGCCAAGATCAGATCGGGACACAGGACTTC. This codes for CASSQDQIGTQDF.

V is TRBV10-1 and J is TRBJ2-7; a possible D gene is TRBD2 (5 bases). This CDR3 contains 14 residues. With 3 bases removed from V and 6 bases from J, the gap between germline ends came to 15 bases. Per germline, CDR1 WNHNN and CDR2 SYGVQD (reference sequence). The CDR3 coding sequence is TGCGCCAGCAGTGAAACACACCCCAGCGGCGAGCAGTACTTC. This sequence encodes CASSETHPSGEQYF.

V and J are TRBV30 and TRBJ1-5; weak D call: TRBD1 (5 bases). CDR1 GTSNPN and CDR2 SVGIG come from the germline V gene (reference sequence). V lost 0 bases and J 2 bases, leaving 8 bases between the germline ends. The CDR3 extends over 14 amino acids. CDR3 coding DNA: TGTGCCTGGAGTGTGTCGGGGGGCAATCAGCCCCAGCATTTT. It yields the protein CAWSVSGGNQPQHF. The full variable domain, rest sourced from reference TRBV30 and TRBJ1-5, is SQTIHQWPATLVQPVGSPLSLECTVEGTSNPNLYWYRQAAGRGLQLLFYSVGIGQISSEVPQNLSASRPQDRQFILSSKKLLLSDSGFYLCAWSVSGGNQPQHFGDGTRLSIL.

This clone was counted between two and nine times. The V call is TRBV5-4, the J call TRBJ2-1, with D maybe TRBD1 (6 bases). V shed 0 bases and J shed 0 bases, with 10 bases lying between them. Per germline, CDR1 SGHNT and CDR2 YYREEE (reference sequence). This CDR3 spans 16 amino acids. The CDR3 protein is CASSLDQGSSYNEQFF. Written as DNA, the CDR3 is TGTGCCAGCAGCTTGGATCAGGGGAGCTCCTACAATGAGCAGTTCTTC.

Turning to this clone: Other nucleotide sequences from this sample produce the same CDR3. The chain recombines TRBV27 with TRBJ2-1; D is unclear. Trimming pared 3 bases from V and 0 bases from J, leaving 9 bases between. Germline lookup yields CDR1 MNHEY and CDR2 SMNVEV (reference sequence). The CDR3 has 15 amino acids. The CDR3 loop reads CASSFLGSSYNEQFF. CDR3 sequence (DNA): TGTGCCAGCAGTTTCCTAGGAAGCTCCTACAATGAGCAGTTCTTC.

The chain joins TRBV18 to TRBJ1-5; 9 nucleotides agree with TRBD1. The V segment lost 3 bases and the J segment 5 bases; nucleotides outside the gene matches: 2. The CDR3 contains 14 residues. The germline V gene encodes CDR1 KGHSH and CDR2 LQKENI. CDR3: CASSPGTGHQPQHF. The CDR3 DNA sequence: TGTGCCAGCTCACCGGGGACAGGGCATCAGCCCCAGCATTTT. The variable domain in full, completed from reference TRBV18 and TRBJ1-5, reads NAGVMQNPRHLVRRRGQEARLRCSPMKGHSHVYWYRQLPEEGLKFMVYLQKENIIDESGMPKERFSAEFPKEGPSILRIQQVVRGDSAAYFCASSPGTGHQPQHFGDGTRLSIL.

The chain is built from TRBV7-2 and TRBJ2-7; D not certain. Trimming took 2 bases from V and 2 from J, leaving 7 bases between them. CDR3 length equals 13 residues. Germline values: CDR1 SGHTA, CDR2 FQGNSA. CDR3 residues: CASSLNEAYEQYF. The DNA for the CDR3 is TGTGCCAGCAGCTTAAACGAGGCCTACGAGCAGTACTTC. The complete variable domain, with remaining parts taken from reference TRBV7-2 and TRBJ2-7, reads GAGVSQSPSNKVTEKGKDVELRCDPISGHTALYWYRQSLGQGLEFLIYFQGNSAPDKSGLPSDRFSAERTGGSVSTLTIQRTQQEDSAVYLCASSLNEAYEQYFGPGTRLTVT.

The V call is TRBV18, the J call TRBJ1-1; D possibly corresponds to TRBD1 (5 bases). This CDR3 spans 13 amino acids. The V end lost 5 bases, the J end lost 1 base, and 8 bases lay between the germline ends. Per the germline V gene, CDR1 is KGHSH and CDR2 is LQKENI. DNA for the CDR3: TGTGCCAGCTCAGCAGGGAAGAACACTGAAGCTTTCTTT. This translates into CASSAGKNTEAFF. The whole variable domain, filled in from reference TRBV18 and TRBJ1-1, reads NAGVMQNPRHLVRRRGQEARLRCSPMKGHSHVYWYRQLPEEGLKFMVYLQKENIIDESGMPKERFSAEFPKEGPSILRIQQVVRGDSAAYFCASSAGKNTEAFFGQGTRLTVV.

V is TRBV19 and J is TRBJ1-3, with a weak D call TRBD1 (6 bases). Germline V gene lookup returns CDR1 LNHDA and CDR2 SQIVND (reference sequence). V was shortened by 3 bases and J by 0 bases, with 9 bases between the two germline ends. This CDR3 region has 15 residues. The CDR3 loop is CASSIVRGSGNTIYF. In DNA form, the CDR3 reads TGTGCCAGTAGTATCGTCAGGGGCTCTGGAAACACCATATATTTT.

V usage is TRBV5-1 and J usage is TRBJ1-1; D unclear. Trimming cost V 0 bases and J 1 base, with 7 bases left between them. The germline V gene encodes CDR1 SGHRS and CDR2 YFSETQ. The CDR3 totals 14 residues. Written as DNA, the CDR3 is TGCGCCAGCAGCTTGGCTCCCGGGAACACTGAAGCTTTCTTT. It translates to CASSLAPGNTEAFF.

V is TRBV11-3 and J is TRBJ2-2; TRBD1 aligns across 9 bases. Germline trimming cut 6 bases from V and 6 bases from J; bases unmatched to any gene: 2. The CDR3 spans 13 residues. Germline CDR1 SGHNT, CDR2 YENEEA. The CDR3 here is CASSTGGPGELFF. The DNA for the CDR3 is TGTGCCAGCAGTACAGGGGGCCCCGGGGAGCTGTTTTTT.